This T cell receptor beta chain stems from a study of blood T cell repertoires in COVID-19. In the study overall: COVID-19 samples collected from the United States, Italy and Spain covered acute and convalescent phases.

Looked up from germline, CDR1 is LNHNV and CDR2 is YYDKDF (reference sequence). Trimming took 9 bases from V and 3 from J, leaving 12 bases between them. The CDR3 totals 13 residues. This clone was recorded only once. Sequenced by immunoSEQ multiplex PCR; TCRdb stores in-frame clones only, minus some. The sample carries 95,000 to 150,000 clones, 86% recorded once. Input material: peripheral blood. The chain combines TRBV15 with TRBJ2-1; TRBD1 might be the D (6 bases). The receptor was isolated from a man aged 40-49 years with acute or convalescent COVID-19. CDR3 loop: CATKGHLYNEQFF. The CDR3 DNA sequence: TGTGCCACGAAGGGACACCTCTACAATGAGCAGTTCTTC. Looking up the rest from reference TRBV15 and TRBJ2-1 gives the full variable domain: DAMVIQNPRYQVTQFGKPVTLSCSQTLNHNVMYWYQQKSSQAPKLLFHYYDKDFNNEADTPDNFQSRRPNTSFCFLDIRSPGLGDTAMYLCATKGHLYNEQFFGPGTRLTVL.